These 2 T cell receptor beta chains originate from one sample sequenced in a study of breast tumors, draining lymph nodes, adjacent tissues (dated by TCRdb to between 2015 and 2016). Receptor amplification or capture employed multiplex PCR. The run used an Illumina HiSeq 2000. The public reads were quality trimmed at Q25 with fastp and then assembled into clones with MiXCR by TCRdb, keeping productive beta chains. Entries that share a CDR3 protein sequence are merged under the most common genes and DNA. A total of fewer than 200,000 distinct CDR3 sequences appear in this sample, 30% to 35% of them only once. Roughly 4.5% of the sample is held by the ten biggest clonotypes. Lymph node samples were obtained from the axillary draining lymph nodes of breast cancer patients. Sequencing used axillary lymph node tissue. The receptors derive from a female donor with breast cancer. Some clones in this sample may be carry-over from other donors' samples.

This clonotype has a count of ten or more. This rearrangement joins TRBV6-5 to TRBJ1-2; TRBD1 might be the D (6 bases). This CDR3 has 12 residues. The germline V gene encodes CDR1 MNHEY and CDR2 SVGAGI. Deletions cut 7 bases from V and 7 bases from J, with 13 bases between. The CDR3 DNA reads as TGTGCCAGCACCGCGGGGGCGAGTGGCTACACCTTC. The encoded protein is CASTAGASGYTF.

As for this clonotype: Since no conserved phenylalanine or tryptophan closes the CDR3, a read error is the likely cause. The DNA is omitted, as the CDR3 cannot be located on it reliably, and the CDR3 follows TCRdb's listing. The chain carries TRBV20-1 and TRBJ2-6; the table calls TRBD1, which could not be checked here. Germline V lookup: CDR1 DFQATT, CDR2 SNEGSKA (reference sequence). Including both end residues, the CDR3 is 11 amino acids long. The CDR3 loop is CSARMSRRLTD.